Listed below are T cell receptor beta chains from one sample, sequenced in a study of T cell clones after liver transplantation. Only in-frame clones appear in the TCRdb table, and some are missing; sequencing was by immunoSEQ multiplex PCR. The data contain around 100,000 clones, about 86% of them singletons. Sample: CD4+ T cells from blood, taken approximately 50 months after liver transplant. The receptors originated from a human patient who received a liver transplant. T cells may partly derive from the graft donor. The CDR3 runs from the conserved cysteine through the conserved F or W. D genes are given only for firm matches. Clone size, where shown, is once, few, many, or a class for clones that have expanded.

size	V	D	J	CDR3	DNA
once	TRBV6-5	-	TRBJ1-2	CASSPGPGYGYTF	TGTGCCAGCAGCCCCGGACCGGGATATGGCTACACCTTC
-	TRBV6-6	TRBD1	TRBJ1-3	CASSPQGAGGNTIYF	TGTGCCAGCAGCCCACAGGGGGCCGGGGGAAACACCATATATTTT
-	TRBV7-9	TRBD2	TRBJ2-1	CASSSLAGGHYNEQFF	TGTGCCAGCAGCTCACTAGCGGGAGGACACTACAATGAGCAGTTCTTC
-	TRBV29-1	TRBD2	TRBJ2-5	CSVATSGDQYF	TGCAGCGTGGCGACTAGCGGGGACCAGTACTTC
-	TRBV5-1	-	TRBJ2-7	CASSLDQGLKDEQYF	TGCGCCAGCAGCTTGGATCAGGGATTAAAGGACGAGCAGTACTTC
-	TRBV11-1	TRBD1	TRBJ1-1	CASSLTGITEAFF	TGTGCCAGCAGCTTGACAGGGATCACTGAAGCTTTCTTT
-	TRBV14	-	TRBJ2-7	CASSQVRGNEQYF	TGTGCCAGCAGCCAAGTCAGGGGAAACGAGCAGTACTTC
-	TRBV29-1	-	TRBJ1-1	CSVVGFVSGAFF	TGCAGCGTTGTTGGGTTCGTCTCGGGAGCTTTCTTT
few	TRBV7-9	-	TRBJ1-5	CASSLAGSDQPQHF	TGTGCCAGCAGCTTAGCAGGATCCGATCAGCCCCAGCATTTT
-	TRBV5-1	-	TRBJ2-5	CASSPDAGYQETQYF	TGCGCCAGCAGCCCGGACGCGGGATACCAAGAGACCCAGTACTTC
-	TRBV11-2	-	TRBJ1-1	CASSFGWGMDTEAFF	TGTGCCAGCAGCTTCGGGTGGGGGATGGACACTGAAGCTTTCTTT
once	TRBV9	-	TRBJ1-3	CASSPRFVGEGGNTIYF	TGTGCCAGCAGCCCACGTTTTGTGGGTGAGGGTGGAAACACCATATATTTT
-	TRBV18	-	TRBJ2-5	CASSPRTQTGSSAQYF	TGTGCCAGCTCACCGAGGACCCAAACCGGATCGTCGGCCCAGTACTTC
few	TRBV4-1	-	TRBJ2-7	CASSLRSGSNEQYF	TGCGCCAGCAGCCTTCGTTCAGGATCTAACGAGCAGTACTTC
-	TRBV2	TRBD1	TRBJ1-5	CASSPDRGDQPQHF	TGTGCCAGCAGTCCGGACAGGGGGGATCAGCCCCAGCATTTT
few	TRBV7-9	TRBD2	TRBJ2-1	CASSLVTSGRDNEQFF	TGTGCCAGCAGCTTAGTGACTAGCGGGAGGGACAATGAGCAGTTCTTC
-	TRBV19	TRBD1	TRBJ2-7	CASSRQGREQYF	TGTGCCAGTAGTAGACAGGGTCGGGAGCAGTACTTC
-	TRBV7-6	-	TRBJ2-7	CASSPGPVRYEQYF	TGTGCCAGCAGCCCGGGGCCGGTTAGGTACGAGCAGTACTTC
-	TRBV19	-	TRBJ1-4	CASSIRPQMRYEKLFF	TGTGCCAGTAGTATTAGGCCTCAAATGCGATACGAAAAACTGTTTTTT
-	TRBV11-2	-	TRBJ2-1	CASSLMRGPYNEQFF	TGTGCCAGCAGCTTAATGCGGGGGCCCTACAATGAGCAGTTCTTC
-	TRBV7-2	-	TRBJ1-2	CASSLARAGHGYTF	TGTGCCAGCAGCTTAGCGCGGGCAGGCCATGGCTACACCTTC
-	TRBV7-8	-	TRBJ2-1	CASKRTEGVYNEQFF	TGTGCCAGCAAAAGGACAGAAGGAGTATACAATGAGCAGTTCTTC
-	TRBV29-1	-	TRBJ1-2	CSVVVRRGYGYTF	TGCAGCGTTGTGGTGCGGCGTGGCTATGGCTACACCTTC
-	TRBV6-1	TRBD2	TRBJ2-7	CASSERLAGDEQYF	TGTGCCAGCAGTGAACGACTAGCGGGCGACGAGCAGTACTTC
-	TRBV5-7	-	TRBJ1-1	CASSLVIQQKNTEAFF	TGTGCCAGCAGCTTGGTGATACAGCAAAAGAACACTGAAGCTTTCTTT
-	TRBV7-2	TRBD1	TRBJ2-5	CASSSGQFQETQYF	TGTGCCAGCAGCTCGGGACAGTTTCAAGAGACCCAGTACTTC
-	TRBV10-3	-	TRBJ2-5	CATQVMETQYF	TGTGCCACCCAGGTAATGGAGACCCAGTACTTC
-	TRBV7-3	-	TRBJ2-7	CASSSQGLQGDEQYF	TGTGCCAGCAGCTCTCAGGGCCTACAGGGAGACGAGCAGTACTTC
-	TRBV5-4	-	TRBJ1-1	CASSRDGEAFF	TGTGCCAGCAGTCGGGACGGTGAAGCTTTCTTT
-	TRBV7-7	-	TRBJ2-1	CASSPGISYNEQFF	TGTGCCAGCAGCCCGGGAATCTCCTACAATGAGCAGTTCTTC
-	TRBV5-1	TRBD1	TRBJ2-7	CASSKDRGLYEQYF	TGCGCCAGCAGCAAAGACAGGGGTTTGTACGAGCAGTACTTC
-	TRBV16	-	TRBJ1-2	CASSQSRTDYGYTF	TGTGCCAGCAGCCAATCGCGGACAGACTATGGCTACACCTTC
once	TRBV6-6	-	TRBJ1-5	CASSYYGDSNQPQHF	TGTGCCAGCAGTTACTACGGGGATAGCAATCAGCCCCAGCATTTT
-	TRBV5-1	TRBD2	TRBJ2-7	CASSVAGGTYEQYF	TGCGCCAGCAGCGTAGCGGGAGGGACCTACGAGCAGTACTTC
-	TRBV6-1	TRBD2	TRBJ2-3	CASISTSGSTDTQYF	TGTGCCAGCATATCGACTAGCGGGAGCACAGATACGCAGTATTTT
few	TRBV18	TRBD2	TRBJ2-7	CASSPSSRSGSGVYEQYF	TGTGCCAGCTCACCAAGCTCACGGTCCGGGAGCGGGGTCTACGAGCAGTACTTC
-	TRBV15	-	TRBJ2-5	CATSRDPTRGQETQYF	TGTGCCACCAGCAGAGACCCGACTAGAGGCCAAGAGACCCAGTACTTC
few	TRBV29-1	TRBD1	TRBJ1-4	CSVLRGQGEKKLFF	TGCAGCGTACTCCGAGGGCAGGGGGAGAAGAAACTGTTTTTT
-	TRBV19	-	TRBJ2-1	CASSSSFTGRSSYNEQFF	TGTGCCAGTAGTTCATCCTTTACAGGCAGAAGCTCCTACAATGAGCAGTTCTTC
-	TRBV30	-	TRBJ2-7	CAWSPVWSGEQYF	TGTGCCTGGAGCCCCGTATGGTCCGGCGAGCAGTACTTC
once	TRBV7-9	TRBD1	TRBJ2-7	CASSLVTGPISYEQYF	TGTGCCAGCAGCTTAGTGACAGGGCCGATCTCCTACGAGCAGTACTTC
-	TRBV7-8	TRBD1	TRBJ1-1	CASSLRDPGGWTEAFF	TGTGCCAGCAGCTTAAGGGATCCAGGGGGTTGGACTGAAGCTTTCTTT
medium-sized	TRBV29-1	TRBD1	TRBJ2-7	CSVGQGGEQYF	TGCAGCGTCGGACAGGGCGGAGAGCAGTACTTC
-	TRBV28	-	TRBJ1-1	CASYSIGRRNTEAFF	TGTGCCAGCTATTCTATTGGACGGCGGAACACTGAAGCTTTCTTT
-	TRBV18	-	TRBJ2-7	CASSPLPFYEQYF	TGTGCCAGCTCACCCCTCCCTTTCTACGAGCAGTACTTC
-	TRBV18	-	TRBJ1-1	CASSPDTTEAFF	TGTGCCAGCTCACCGGACACCACTGAAGCTTTCTTT
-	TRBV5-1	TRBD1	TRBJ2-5	CASSLAPDRAPPQTQYF	TGCGCCAGCAGCTTGGCCCCGGACAGGGCACCTCCCCAGACCCAGTACTTC
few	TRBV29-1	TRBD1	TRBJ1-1	CSFDRGNTEAFF	TGCAGCTTCGACAGGGGGAACACTGAAGCTTTCTTT
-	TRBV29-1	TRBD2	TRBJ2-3	CSVGSGGPSTDTQYF	TGCAGCGTTGGTAGCGGGGGGCCCTCCACAGATACGCAGTATTTT
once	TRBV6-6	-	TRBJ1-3	CASSPGTPAGNTIYF	TGTGCCAGCAGTCCCGGGACCCCCGCGGGAAACACCATATATTTT
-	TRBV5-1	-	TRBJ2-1	CASSTVGSSYNEQFF	TGCGCCAGCAGCACGGTCGGCAGCTCCTACAATGAGCAGTTCTTC
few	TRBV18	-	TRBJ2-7	CASSPSGQGEQYF	TGTGCCAGCTCACCAAGCGGGCAGGGCGAGCAGTACTTC